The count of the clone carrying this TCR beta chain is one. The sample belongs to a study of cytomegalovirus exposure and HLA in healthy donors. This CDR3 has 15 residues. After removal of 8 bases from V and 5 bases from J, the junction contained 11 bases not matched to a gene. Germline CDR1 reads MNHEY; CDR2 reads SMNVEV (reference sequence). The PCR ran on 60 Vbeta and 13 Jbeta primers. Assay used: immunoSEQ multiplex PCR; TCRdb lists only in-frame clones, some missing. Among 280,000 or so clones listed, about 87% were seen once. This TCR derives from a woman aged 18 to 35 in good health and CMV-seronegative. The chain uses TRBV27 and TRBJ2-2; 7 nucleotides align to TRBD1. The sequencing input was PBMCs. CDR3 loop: CASGPLTGLTGELFF. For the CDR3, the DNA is TGTGCCAGCGGGCCCTTGACAGGGTTAACCGGGGAGCTGTTTTTT.